This T cell receptor beta chain was identified during a study of radiation and T cells in renal cell carcinoma (dated by TCRdb to 2020 to 2022). General notes on the study: In total, 50 to 55 samples underwent TCR beta sequencing: roughly 26 tumors plus 27 peripheral blood samples. The last blood draw occurred 4 weeks after radiation, at the same time as nephrectomy. Across all 50 or so samples, several million unique CDR3 nucleotide sequences encoding about 2.4 million unique CDR3 amino acid sequences were identified.

Concerning this clone itself: Its recognized antigen is unknown. No base quality information exists; no much larger clone differs at one position.

The immunoSEQ kit was used, according to the manufacturer's recommendations, to generate TCR beta libraries from genomic DNA. Library preparation used a first multiplex PCR with proprietary primers, then a second PCR adding unique barcodes, with bead cleanups after each round. Each sample batch included a kit-provided positive control reaction and a negative control reaction. The final libraries were assessed on an Agilent 4200 TapeStation D1000 ScreenTape, pooled by volume, and quantified by qPCR. Sequencing ran on an Illumina NextSeq500 with a MidOutput 150-cycle cartridge, using 156 Read1 and 15 Index1 cycles with kit custom primers. The pooled library was loaded at 0.95 to 1 pM, with a roughly 20% PhiX control spiked in. In the original analysis: Vendor-processed data were analyzed in R, with a clonotype defined as all T cells sharing the same CDR3 nucleotide sequence. For clone abundance analyses, frequencies were normalized to the 10,000 most abundant clones per sample. Public T cell clones, averaging fewer than five per sample, were removed before analysis. Tumor-enriched and baseline blood-enriched clonotypes were defined by at least a 32-fold difference in abundance between compartments. A beta-binomial differential abundance model was used to identify clonotypes that were expanded or contracted between blood time points. Similarity between tumor and blood repertoires was quantified using the Baroni-Urbani and Buser coefficient, and groups were compared with two-tailed Wilcoxon tests in R. Held by TCRdb, this immuneACCESS table contains in-frame sequences only and omits some clones. Under half of the omission traces to an unresolved V gene where checked; the cause of the rest is unknown. V and J calls and clone size are copied from that table; D and trimming were computed from the DNA. Present in this sample are 150,000 or so clones, roughly 90% of which were seen just once. The ten biggest clones cover about 11% of the sample.

The time point label, as the study defines it: blood 4 weeks post-SBRT, at nephrectomy. The treatment or condition label for this specimen denotes: 15 Gy SBRT to primary tumor, nephrectomy 4 weeks later. Samples were obtained from a clinical trial, in which 15 Gy stereotactic body radiation therapy was delivered to primary renal cell carcinomas and nephrectomy was performed 4 weeks later. To track tumor-enriched clonotypes, serial peripheral blood was sampled from radiation-treated patients at baseline and at 2 weeks and 4 weeks after SBRT. All patients had renal cell carcinoma with clear cell pathology. The QIAamp DNA Blood Mini Kit (Qiagen) was used to prepare genomic DNA for TCR sequencing. The analyses included only samples that passed all quality control checks. Measured from the cysteine to the phenylalanine, the CDR3 is 10 residues long. The kept DNA is CDR3 alone, 30 bases in frame from the first base. From a lookup of the germline V gene (reference sequence), CDR1 and CDR2 are DFQATT and SNEGSKA.

Paper-wide results and their limitations: In blood, the top tumor clonotypes increased between baseline and 2 weeks post-radiation and then shrank by 4 weeks, which suggests that tumor-resident clones expanded only transiently. Because the trial had a single-armed design, the trial could not examine how radiation dose or scheduling affected the TCR repertoire. Blood repertoire dynamics were not followed beyond 4 weeks after treatment. Because pretreatment tumor biopsies were not available, the baseline intratumoral presence of clonotypes could not be determined.

The sequencing here drew on blood, taken from a patient whose treatment included radiotherapy and nephrectomy. The chain is encoded by TRBV20-1 joined to TRBJ2-1; the D gene is possibly TRBD1 or TRBD2, with 5 bases matching each. This TCR derives from a woman between 50 and 59 years old with renal cell carcinoma. The nucleotides read TGCAGCGGGCTGGGGGATGAGCAGTTCTTC. Its translation reads: CSGLGDEQFF.